This TCR beta chain was sequenced in a study of long-term antiretroviral therapy in people with HIV. General observations from the study: Clones with expansion before ART led the repertoire at all time points. Among HIV repertoires, CDR3 length ranges were narrower than those of controls. ART-treated samples gained diversity yet remained below transplant donor controls. Older ART regimens were possibly in use when the blood was collected between about 2004 and 2018.

Worth noting for this clone: Its antigen is unidentified.

Run at survey level, the immunoSEQ assay was version v3.0. TCRdb's copy holds only in-frame clones and misses some; the assay was immunoSEQ multiplex PCR. The data hold tens of thousands of clones, with 86% observed a single time. The CDR3 runs 14 residues. Deletions cut 2 bases from V and 1 base from J, with 8 bases between. Germline CDR1 is LGHNT and CDR2 is FRNRAP. The starting material was unsorted PBMCs, obtained 1.2 years after starting antiretroviral therapy. The gene calls are TRBV12-5 and TRBJ1-1; unclear D gene. The clonotype originates from a woman aged 45 to 65 with HIV. CDR3 sequence: CASGLKTGNTEAFF. DNA for the CDR3: TGTGCTAGTGGTTTGAAGACGGGGAACACTGAAGCTTTCTTT.